These T cell receptor beta chains were read from a single sample in a study of cytomegalovirus exposure and HLA in healthy donors. Some clones are missing from TCRdb's copy, which holds only in-frame ones; the method was immunoSEQ multiplex PCR. Found here are approximately 190,000 clones, around 83% of them singletons; the top ten hold around an eighth. The sample taken for sequencing was PBMCs. Receptors were obtained from a woman in her 30s in good health and CMV-seropositive. The CDR3 runs from the conserved cysteine through the conserved F or W.

j_call,v_call,cdr3_aa
TRBJ1-1,TRBV30,CAWSVQGRAFF
TRBJ2-7,TRBV10-3,CAISGTGLEYEQYF
TRBJ1-4,TRBV28,CASSVQGHWEKLFF
TRBJ1-1,TRBV7-3,CASSPLGQGNTEAFF
TRBJ1-1,TRBV2,CASSDGEAFF
TRBJ1-4,TRBV7-9,CASLRVDANEKLFF
TRBJ1-3,TRBV29-1,CSVEAGISGNTIYF
TRBJ2-3,TRBV29-1,CSADPLAGFTQYF
TRBJ2-7,TRBV2,CAIAGTSGSRYEQYF
TRBJ2-7,TRBV7-2,CASSSHLAGGNEQYF
TRBJ1-2,TRBV2,CASSEGDRDYGYTF
TRBJ2-5,TRBV25-1,CASSAFRGQETQYF
TRBJ1-1,TRBV19,CASSQMGAFTEAFF
TRBJ2-7,TRBV28,CASSQPGISYEQYF
TRBJ2-1,TRBV29-1,CSVETGLAENYNEQFF
TRBJ1-4,TRBV28,CASSRPTGDNEKLFF
TRBJ2-1,TRBV2,CASGSGSLHNEQFF
TRBJ2-5,TRBV20-1,CSATTWETQYF
TRBJ2-6,TRBV2,CASGSTGANVLTF
TRBJ1-1,TRBV11-2,CASSLDGQVPEAFF
TRBJ2-3,TRBV6-1,CASSEGMGGGYTDTQYF
TRBJ1-2,TRBV6-5,CASSPQTGGDGYTF
TRBJ1-5,TRBV19,CASSIGQVDGQPQHF
TRBJ2-7,TRBV30,CAWTLAGLGLSYEQYF
TRBJ2-7,TRBV28,CASSGGTSGSRYEQYF
TRBJ2-1,TRBV28,CASSSPRTRFRNEQFF
TRBJ1-1,TRBV29-1,CSVKGFPGQGIMNTEAFF
TRBJ1-1,TRBV2,CASDRGQNTEAFF
TRBJ1-2,TRBV5-1,CASSLGTSGLGANYGYTF
TRBJ1-2,TRBV7-9,CASSADSYGYTF
TRBJ2-2,TRBV11-2,CASRLAGGGELFF
TRBJ1-2,TRBV2,CASSEAIAGLLGGYTF
TRBJ1-1,TRBV4-1,CASSQDLRPNTEAFF
TRBJ1-2,TRBV11-2,CASSLAPTNYGYTF
TRBJ1-5,TRBV5-1,CASSPDTGSNQPQHF
TRBJ2-2,TRBV2,CASSEVRSGGELFF
TRBJ1-5,TRBV28,CASSLRQIYQPQHF
TRBJ2-7,TRBV5-6,CASSLGRGGYEQYF
TRBJ1-2,TRBV28,CASSSPPGQGLGYTF
TRBJ1-4,TRBV6-1,CASRGVWATNEKLFF
TRBJ1-1,TRBV19,CASSIRTSVNTEAFF
TRBJ2-3,TRBV5-6,CASSLFAGEGGTQYF
TRBJ2-7,TRBV19,CASSIDSNQGEQYF
TRBJ2-7,TRBV7-2,CASSSGTGVAYEQYF
TRBJ1-2,TRBV29-1,CSVVTGFNYGYTF
TRBJ1-3,TRBV19,CASSMGRTSGNTIYF
TRBJ1-5,TRBV19,CASGQDSNQPQHF
TRBJ1-2,TRBV30,CAWSVSGPNYGYTF
TRBJ2-7,TRBV28,CASGTSGYEQYF